This T cell receptor beta chain was identified in a study of shared clonotypes between healthy human individuals. Study processing details: Filtering of immunoSEQ junctional sequences could not match full-length read filtering. TCRdb keeps only in-frame clones here, not all; method: immunoSEQ multiplex PCR. V, J and clone size are taken as reported in that table, and D and trimming were inferred from the DNA itself. The profile shows about 490,000 clones, around 85% of them singletons. The clonotype originates from a middle-aged woman in good health. Some clones in this sample may be carry-over from other donors' samples. Sequencing was done on a sample of PBMCs.

In nucleotides, the CDR3 is TGTGCCTGGACAGCGGGAGCCAGTGGGGAGCAGTACTTC. Translating gives CAWTAGASGEQYF. This sequence joins TRBV30 and TRBJ2-7, with TRBD2 matching over 8 bases. The CDR3 loop spans 13 amino acids. CDR1 and CDR2 from the germline V gene are GTSNPN and SVGIG (reference sequence). V lost 4 bases, J lost 7 bases, and 9 bases stayed unmatched.